Below, 22 T cell receptor beta chains from the same sample are listed, as sequenced in a study of shared clonotypes between healthy human individuals. Sequenced by immunoSEQ multiplex PCR; TCRdb stores in-frame clones only, minus some. The sample gives fewer than 500,000 clones, about 75% of which show up once; about an eighth is in the top ten. The specimen was PBMCs. The receptors originated from a woman between 40 and 50 years old in good health. Some clones in this sample may be carry-over from other donors' samples.

CDR3 protein: CASSLTGQGAPNEQFF. Here the CDR3 DNA reads TGCGCCAGCAGCTTGACGGGTCAGGGGGCCCCCAATGAGCAGTTCTTC. The chain joins TRBV5-1 to TRBJ2-1; 8 bases are a match to TRBD1. Germline V gene lookup returns CDR1 SGHRS and CDR2 YFSETQ. The CDR3 sequence is 16 residues long. J lost 6 bases, V lost 1 base, and 9 bases had no gene match.

The gene calls are TRBV7-2 and TRBJ2-7; 11 positions agree with TRBD2. V trimming: 10 bases; J trimming: 4 bases; junction bases outside the gene matches: 3. This CDR3 has 12 residues. The germline CDR1 and CDR2 sequences are SGHTA and FQGNSA. Written as DNA, the CDR3 is TGTGCCACTGGGACTAGCGGTTACGAGCAGTACTTC. It specifies CATGTSGYEQYF.

This rearrangement joins TRBV30 to TRBJ2-7; the D call may be TRBD1 or TRBD2 (5 bases each). Germline loops: CDR1 GTSNPN, CDR2 SVGIG (reference sequence). The ends were cut back, 2 bases at V and 2 bases at J, with 7 bases in the middle. The CDR3 totals 12 residues. CDR3 in DNA: TGTGCCTGGAGTACGGGACCCTACGAGCAGTACTTC. Residues: CAWSTGPYEQYF.

The chain couples TRBV7-2 to TRBJ2-7, with 7 bases identical to TRBD2. The junction had 8 bases not matched to a gene; V was cut back by 2 bases and J by 7 bases. The germline gives CDR1 SGHTA, CDR2 FQGNSA. The CDR3 extends over 14 amino acids. Here the CDR3 reads CASSLKLAGGEQYF. In DNA, the CDR3 is TGTGCCAGCAGCTTAAAATTAGCGGGCGGGGAGCAGTACTTC.

V usage is TRBV4-1 and J usage is TRBJ2-7; TRBD2 matches 9 bases. Germline-derived CDR1 and CDR2 are MGHRA and YSYEKL. With V trimmed by 2 bases and J by 5 bases, 19 bases remained unmatched. This CDR3 has 19 residues. The CDR3 protein is CASSQRQTAGGADGHEQYF. The CDR3 bases are TGCGCCAGCAGCCAACGCCAGACTGCGGGAGGGGCTGACGGGCACGAGCAGTACTTC.

The chain links TRBV18 to TRBJ1-3; TRBD1 matches at 7 bases. This CDR3 region has 16 residues. The junction had 8 bases not matched to a gene; V was cut back by 3 bases and J by 3 bases. Per germline, CDR1 KGHSH and CDR2 LQKENI. The CDR3 spells CASSPTIDRDGNTIYF. DNA for the CDR3: TGTGCCAGCTCACCGACGATCGACAGGGATGGAAACACCATATATTTT.

The V and J genes are TRBV19 and TRBJ2-7, with TRBD1 matching 7 bases. CDR1 and CDR2 from the germline V gene are LNHDA and SQIVND (reference sequence). This CDR3 is built from 14 residues. The V gene end was trimmed by 4 bases and the J gene end by 2 bases; junction bases not matched to a gene: 5. The CDR3 DNA reads TGTGCCAGTAGTAGACAGGGAACACCCTACGAGCAGTACTTC. Translated, it gives CASSRQGTPYEQYF.

The chain joins TRBV5-1 to TRBJ1-3; D gene uncertain. Per the germline V gene, CDR1 is SGHRS and CDR2 is YFSETQ. This CDR3 region has 15 residues. Between the trimmed V and J ends, which lost 0 bases and 2 bases, there was a span of 9 bases. The CDR3 region is CASSLAEFTGNTIYF. CDR3 nucleotide sequence: TGCGCCAGCAGCTTGGCCGAGTTTACTGGAAACACCATATATTTT.

The sample holds a few counts of this clone. The gene calls are TRBV7-9 and TRBJ2-4; 11 nucleotides align to TRBD2. CDR1 and CDR2 from the germline V gene are SEHNR and FQNEAQ (reference sequence). The CDR3 covers 15 residues. V gave up 5 bases and J gave up 8 bases; unmatched junction bases: 8. The CDR3 region is CASSRRGLAVDIQYF. The CDR3 DNA reads TGTGCCAGCAGCCGAAGGGGACTAGCGGTAGACATTCAGTACTTC.

This chain joins TRBV6-1 and TRBJ2-1; the D is unclear. From germline, CDR1 is MNHNS and CDR2 SASEGT. V was trimmed by 7 bases and J by 6 bases, leaving 13 bases between them. The CDR3 is 13 residues long. This CDR3 reads CASTPLRVNEQFF. CDR3 DNA sequence: TGTGCCAGCACTCCACTTAGGGTCAATGAGCAGTTCTTC.

This clone was observed at least ten times. The rearrangement joins TRBV27 to TRBJ2-1, with 10 bases matching TRBD2. The CDR3 is made up of 16 amino acids. J lost 2 bases, V lost 4 bases, and 5 bases had no gene match. In germline, CDR1 is MNHEY, CDR2 SMNVEV (reference sequence). The DNA of the CDR3 is TGTGCCAGCAGTTCATTTCTAGCGGGGGCCTACAATGAGCAGTTCTTC. Translating gives CASSSFLAGAYNEQFF.

About this clone: The junction departs from germline at one end; a sequencing error may be responsible. This chain joins TRBV20-1 and TRBJ1-2, with D unresolved. The CDR3 is made up of 11 amino acids. Germline V gene lookup returns CDR1 DFQATT and CDR2 SNEGSKA (reference sequence). CDR3 region: CSAHAQPVVHF. CDR3 DNA sequence: TGCAGTGCACATGCACAGCCAGTGGTCCACTTC.

The chain joins TRBV27 to TRBJ2-7, with a weak D call TRBD1 (5 bases). Germline CDR1 reads MNHEY; CDR2 reads SMNVEV (reference sequence). The CDR3 is 14 residues long. The germline V and J ends were trimmed by 6 bases and 6 bases, with 18 bases remaining between them. The CDR3 nucleotides are TGTGCCAGCAGCCAACGGTCAGGGTATTCCGAGCAGTACTTC. Translated, it gives CASSQRSGYSEQYF.

The CDR3 reads CASSKALAGTSDNALNEQFF. CDR3 DNA sequence: TGTGCCAGCAGCAAAGCCCTTGCCGGGACTAGCGACAATGCCCTTAATGAGCAGTTCTTC. The rearrangement joins TRBV2 to TRBJ2-1; 10 nucleotides agree with TRBD2. The germline CDR1 and CDR2 sequences are SNHLY and FYNNEI. The CDR3 runs to 20 residues. J gave up 7 bases and V 6 bases, and 24 bases lay outside the gene matches.

This sequence joins TRBV19 and TRBJ2-2; 7 bases match TRBD2. CDR3 length: 15 residues. Germline trimming cut 7 bases from V and 0 bases from J; bases unmatched to any gene: 5. Germline CDR1 LNHDA, CDR2 SQIVND (reference sequence). The CDR3 sequence is CASIRAGTNTGELFF. CDR3 DNA sequence: TGTGCCAGTATAAGAGCGGGAACGAACACCGGGGAGCTGTTTTTT. Variable domain in full (rest from reference TRBV19 and TRBJ2-2): DGGITQSPKYLFRKEGQNVTLSCEQNLNHDAMYWYRQDPGQGLRLIYYSQIVNDFQKGDIAEGYSVSREKKESFPLTVTSAQKNPTAFYLCASIRAGTNTGELFFGEGSRLTVL.

The rearrangement uses TRBV25-1 and TRBJ2-7, with a tentative D call TRBD1 (6 bases). The V end was cut by 1 base, the J end by 2 bases, with 9 bases between. The CDR3 consists of 14 residues. CDR1 is MGHDK and CDR2 is SYGVNS in the germline V gene. In DNA, the CDR3 is TGTGCCAGCAGTGAATCAGGGGTAACCTACGAGCAGTACTTC. This sequence encodes CASSESGVTYEQYF.

The J gene is TRBJ2-6, the V gene TRBV6-1, with D uncertain. Germline V gene sequence: CDR1 MNHNS, CDR2 SASEGT. CDR3 size: 17 residues. Trimming stripped 2 bases from V and 1 base from J, with 12 bases between. In DNA form, the CDR3 reads TGTGCCAGCAGTGAAAGTAGTTCGAGTTCTGGGGCCAACGTCCTGACTTTC. Translating it yields CASSESSSSSGANVLTF.

V is TRBV5-1 and J is TRBJ2-7; weak D call: TRBD1 (5 bases). V gave up 0 bases and J gave up 2 bases, with 9 bases separating them. Germline CDR1 SGHRS, CDR2 YFSETQ. This CDR3 region has 14 residues. CDR3 bases: TGCGCCAGCAGCTTGGTACAGGCCCCCTACGAGCAGTACTTC. Residues: CASSLVQAPYEQYF.

This CDR3 is CASSQPGGQGAYEQYF. In DNA, the CDR3 is TGTGCCAGCAGCCAACCCGGGGGACAGGGGGCCTACGAGCAGTACTTC. The J gene is TRBJ2-7, the V gene TRBV4-2; 11 positions agree with TRBD1. CDR1 LGHNA and CDR2 YNFKEQ come from the germline V gene. The CDR3 spans 16 residues. Trimming took 2 bases from V and 2 from J; bases not matched to a gene: 5.

This chain joins TRBV4-1 and TRBJ2-5, with D unclear. CDR1 is MGHRA and CDR2 is YSYEKL in the germline V gene. There are 14 residues in the CDR3. Trimming removed 1 base at V and 2 bases at J, with 8 bases between. In nucleotides, the CDR3 is TGCGCCAGCAGCCAAGTTACGCTACAAGAGACCCAGTACTTC. Protein sequence: CASSQVTLQETQYF.

This chain links TRBV13 with TRBJ1-2, with D perhaps TRBD1 (6 bases). The V gene lost 0 bases and the J gene lost 7 bases, with 12 bases spanning the gap. This CDR3 region has 14 residues. CDR1 PRHDT and CDR2 FYEKMQ come from the germline V gene (reference sequence). The CDR3 DNA reads TGTGCCAGCAGCTTAGGCGGGGGGGCTGGTGGCTACACCTTC. Amino acids: CASSLGGGAGGYTF.

Details on this clone: Other nucleotide sequences in the sample specify the same CDR3. The gene calls are TRBV27 and TRBJ1-1; the D is unclear. CDR1 is MNHEY, CDR2 SMNVEV, per germline (reference sequence). With 2 bases removed from V and 1 base from J, the gap between germline ends came to 8 bases. This CDR3 comprises 14 residues. The CDR3 DNA is TGTGCCAGCAGTTTAGGACGGTCGAACACTGAAGCTTTCTTT. Its protein product is CASSLGRSNTEAFF.